One sample yielded the 19 T cell receptor beta chains listed below, sequenced in a study of T cells in women clearing cervical HPV infection. Data came from immunoSEQ multiplex PCR; TCRdb stores just in-frame clones and leaves some out. The sample has some 20,000 clones; the top ten hold roughly 5.4%. The sequenced sample was blood buffy coat. Source of these receptors: a woman between 18 and 69 years old with a cervical HPV16 infection that either progressed to CIN3+ or cleared (not recorded which).

The CDR3 is CASSSSGGSYGQYF. CDR3 DNA, as far as it was read: TGTGCCAGCAGCTCCTCGGGGGGTAGCTATGGT. This sequence joins TRBV7-2 and TRBJ2-4; 7 nucleotides align to TRBD2. The read terminates 3 residues ahead of where the CDR3 ends, so the germline J gene completes it. The V gene's germline CDR1 is SGHTA and CDR2 FQGNSA. This CDR3 is built from 14 residues.

About this clone: The read is 3 residues too short to cover the CDR3 end, so that end is filled in from the germline J gene. This chain joins TRBV27 and TRBJ1-2, with D hard to call. The CDR3 is made up of 14 amino acids. Trimming pared 5 bases from V and 0 bases from J, leaving 10 bases between. Looked up from germline, CDR1 is MNHEY and CDR2 is SMNVEV (reference sequence). The covered CDR3 bases are TGTGCCAGCAGTCGCGCCGGGGCTAACTATGGC. Amino acids: CASSRAGANYG. The complete CDR3 reads CASSRAGANYGYTF.

About this clone: Read coverage stops 3 residues before the CDR3 terminus; the germline J gene supplies the remainder. V gene TRBV7-8 combines with J gene TRBJ2-3; 8 positions agree with TRBD2. Unmatched junction bases numbered 14, after V lost 5 bases and J lost 1 base. The CDR3 is made up of 18 amino acids. CDR1 and CDR2 from the germline V gene are SGHVS and FQNEAQ. The CDR3 DNA, read in part, is TGTGCCAGCAGCCCCACGGAACCTAGCGGGCTCCGCACAGATACG. Amino acids: CASSPTEPSGLRTDT. The full CDR3 reads CASSPTEPSGLRTDTQYF. Together with reference TRBV7-8 and TRBJ2-3, the CDR3 gives the full variable domain: GAGVSQSPRYKVAKRGQDVALRCDPISGHVSLFWYQQALGQGPEFLTYFQNEAQLDKSGLPSDRFFAERPEGSVSTLKIQRTQQEDSAVYLCASSPTEPSGLRTDTQYFGPGTRLTVL.

Worth noting for this clone: The read ends 3 residues shy of where the CDR3 ends; the end is completed using the germline J gene. The rearrangement uses TRBV20-1 and TRBJ1-5, with D perhaps TRBD1 (5 bases). Per germline, CDR1 DFQATT and CDR2 SNEGSKA (reference sequence). The CDR3 is made up of 17 amino acids. Trimming took off 7 bases at V and 3 bases at J, with 25 bases between the two ends. The CDR3 region is CSVIHHAGEPTNQPQHF. The covered CDR3 bases are TGCAGTGTAATCCACCATGCGGGGGAACCTACCAATCAGCCC.

Concerning this clone itself: The observed sequence ends 3 residues before the CDR3 terminus, with the missing tail filled in from the germline J gene. The gene calls are TRBV2 and TRBJ1-6, with 9 nucleotides matching TRBD1. J was trimmed by 10 bases and V by 7 bases; bases with no gene match: 8. Germline lookup yields CDR1 SNHLY and CDR2 FYNNEI. The CDR3 has 14 amino acids. CDR3 DNA (partial): TGTGCCAGCAAGGGGGACAGGGATTACTCACCC. Translated, it gives CASKGDRDYSP. The full CDR3 sequence reads CASKGDRDYSPLHF.

Comment on this clone: The CDR3 end lies 3 residues beyond the end of the read and is filled in from the germline J gene. V usage is TRBV7-9 and J usage is TRBJ2-1; D gene uncertain. The V end was cut by 3 bases, the J end by 7 bases, with 7 bases between. The germline CDR1 and CDR2 sequences are SEHNR and FQNEAQ (reference sequence). The CDR3 has 12 amino acids. CDR3 amino acids: CASSFSENEQFF. CDR3 DNA (partial): TGTGCCAGCAGCTTCAGCGAGAATGAG.

As to this clone: The CDR3 end lies 3 residues beyond the end of the read and is filled in from the germline J gene. V usage is TRBV7-3 and J usage is TRBJ2-5, with 8 bases matching TRBD2. Trimming at V came to 0 bases and at J to 5 bases, leaving 5 bases not matched to a gene. This CDR3 comprises 15 residues. The germline CDR1 and CDR2 sequences are SGHTA and FQGTGA. The CDR3 region is CASSLTGGGTETQYF. CDR3 bases read: TGTGCCAGCAGCTTAACGGGCGGGGGGACCGAGACC.

In the case of this clone: The read ends 3 residues shy of where the CDR3 ends; the end is completed using the germline J gene. The genes are TRBV29-1 and TRBJ2-5; the match to TRBD2 covers 9 bases. The J segment lost 1 base and the V segment lost 4 bases, leaving 4 bases of the junction unmatched. From germline, CDR1 is SQVTM and CDR2 ANQGSEA. The CDR3 has 14 residues. CDR3 DNA (partial): TGCAGCGTTGCGCGGGGGGGCTCCCAAGAGACC. This codes for CSVARGGSQET. The whole CDR3 protein is CSVARGGSQETQYF.

Comments on this clone: The read halts 3 residues ahead of the CDR3 end, with the missing end drawn from the germline J gene. The chain recombines TRBV5-4 with TRBJ1-5; 11 nucleotides align to TRBD1. Germline V lookup: CDR1 SGHNT, CDR2 YYREEE (reference sequence). The CDR3 runs to 16 residues. After removal of 0 bases from V and 6 bases from J, the junction contained 5 bases not matched to a gene. The part of the CDR3 DNA that was read is TGTGCCAGCAGCTTGGGTGGTGGACAGGGGGCTCAGCCC. It yields the protein CASSLGGGQGAQP. The full CDR3 is CASSLGGGQGAQPQHF.

Comments on this clone: The missing CDR3 end, 3 residues past where the read stops, is filled in from the germline J gene. In the same sample, other DNA sequences code for this CDR3. The chain combines TRBV30 with TRBJ1-3; a possible D gene is TRBD1 (6 bases). Per germline, CDR1 GTSNPN and CDR2 SVGIG (reference sequence). Trimming removed 2 bases at V and 0 bases at J, with 11 bases between. This CDR3 is built from 15 residues. CDR3 in amino acids: CAWSRQASSGNTIYF. CDR3 DNA, as far as it was read: TGTGCCTGGAGTAGACAGGCCAGCTCTGGAAACACC. Supplemented by reference TRBV30 and TRBJ1-3, the full variable domain reads SQTIHQWPATLVQPVGSPLSLECTVEGTSNPNLYWYRQAAGRGLQLLFYSVGIGQISSEVPQNLSASRPQDRQFILSSKKLLLSDSGFYLCAWSRQASSGNTIYFGEGSWLTVV.

For this clone: The read comes to an end 3 residues before the CDR3 does, leaving the germline J gene to fill in the end. The chain uses TRBV2 and TRBJ2-1; the D gene is possibly TRBD1 (6 bases). The germline CDR1 and CDR2 sequences are SNHLY and FYNNEI. Trimming removed 9 bases from V and 0 bases from J, with 18 bases in between. The CDR3 length is 16 residues. The part of the CDR3 DNA that was read is TGTGCCAGTCGTCTGGGGGCTTTGAGCTCCTACAATGAG. Translating gives CASRLGALSSYNE. The full CDR3 reads CASRLGALSSYNEQFF. Complete variable domain (other parts from reference TRBV2 and TRBJ2-1): EPEVTQTPSHQVTQMGQEVILRCVPISNHLYFYWYRQILGQKVEFLVSFYNNEISEKSEIFDDQFSVERPDGSNFTLKIRSTKLEDSAMYFCASRLGALSSYNEQFFGPGTRLTVL.

The CDR3 reads CASSSGQGRETQYF. The sequenced CDR3 bases are TGTGCCAGTAGTTCCGGACAGGGAAGAGAGACG. The chain recombines TRBV19 with TRBJ2-3; 8 bases are shared with TRBD1. With the read ending 3 residues before the CDR3 end, the germline J gene is used to fill in that end. The CDR3 runs 14 residues. Germline CDR1 LNHDA, CDR2 SQIVND (reference sequence).

Remarks on this clone: The read comes to an end 3 residues before the CDR3 does, leaving the germline J gene to fill in the end. J is TRBJ1-5 and V is TRBV3-1 (or the pseudogene TRBV3-2), with D perhaps matching TRBD1 (6 bases). This CDR3 spans 15 amino acids. CDR1 LGHDT and CDR2 YNNKEL come from the germline V gene (reference sequence). Trimming left V 4 bases short and J 2 bases short, with 12 bases between. This CDR3 is CASSPGQLGNQPQHF. The part of the CDR3 DNA that was read is TGTGCCAGCAGCCCTGGACAGCTGGGCAATCAGCCC.

On this clone itself: The CDR3 goes on 3 residues after the read ends, and that part is filled in from the germline J gene. This chain links TRBV6-9 with TRBJ2-6; TRBD2 matches 14 bases. The trim removed 2 bases at V and 1 base at J, leaving 10 bases unmatched. CDR1 MNHGY and CDR2 SVAAGI come from the germline V gene. The CDR3 is 21 amino acids. The CDR3 DNA, read in part, is TGTGCCAGCAGTTATCCGGCAGGGGGACTAGCGGGGGCATCTGGGGCCAACGTC. Amino acids: CASSYPAGGLAGASGANV. The entire CDR3 protein is CASSYPAGGLAGASGANVLTF.

Comment on this clone: The CDR3 end is not reached by the read, which stops 3 residues before it; the germline J gene fills it in. V and J are TRBV20-1 and TRBJ2-7; 9 positions match TRBD1. With 1 base clipped from V and 6 bases from J, the junction kept 10 bases outside the gene matches. Germline CDR1 reads DFQATT; CDR2 reads SNEGSKA (reference sequence). The CDR3 is made up of 15 amino acids. This CDR3 is CSARVLNRGRGEQYF. The covered CDR3 bases are TGCAGTGCTAGAGTGTTAAACAGGGGGCGCGGCGAG.

Worth noting for this clone: From the germline J gene comes the end of the CDR3, since the read stops 3 residues before it. The J gene is TRBJ1-2, the V gene TRBV5-4, with D perhaps TRBD1 (5 bases). Trimming stripped 1 base from V and 4 bases from J, with 14 bases between. The germline V gene encodes CDR1 SGHNT and CDR2 YYREEE (reference sequence). The CDR3 loop spans 15 amino acids. The sequenced part of the CDR3 DNA is TGTGCCAGCAGCTTGAACGGGGACTTTACCTATGGC. Its translation is CASSLNGDFTYG. The entire CDR3 is CASSLNGDFTYGYTF.

With respect to this clone: The read halts 3 residues ahead of the CDR3 end, with the missing end drawn from the germline J gene. The V and J genes are TRBV6-2 or TRBV6-3 and TRBJ1-5; D is unresolved. This CDR3 has 12 residues. V lost 8 bases to trimming and J lost 3 bases, with 8 bases between them. Germline-derived CDR1 and CDR2 are MNHEY and SVGEGT. Incomplete CDR3 DNA: TGTGCCAGCGGCGGGCCCAATCAGCCC. Its protein product is CASGGPNQP. The full CDR3 reads CASGGPNQPQHF.

Regarding this clone: One end of the junction is discordant with germline, which a read error may explain. The CDR3 extends 3 residues past the end of the read, so its final part is completed from the germline J gene. The same CDR3 can be traced to other DNA sequences in this sample. The chain has TRBV13 and TRBJ1-3; 9 bases line up with TRBD1. The germline gives CDR1 PRHDT, CDR2 FYEKMQ (reference sequence). This CDR3 comprises 17 residues. The CDR3 loop is CASSLGLGQGSGNTIYF. The CDR3 DNA, read in part, is TGTGCCAGCAGCTTAGGTTTGGGACAGGGATCTGGAAACACA.

To note about this clone: The junction differs from germline at one of its ends, possibly a read error. Read coverage stops 3 residues before the CDR3 terminus; the germline J gene supplies the remainder. The V call is TRBV20-1, the J call TRBJ2-5; 7 nucleotides line up with TRBD1. CDR1 DFQATT and CDR2 SNEGSKA come from the germline V gene (reference sequence). This CDR3 comprises 14 residues. The CDR3 sequence: CSARGDRIQETQYF. CDR3 DNA, as far as it was read: TGCAGTGCAAGAGGGGACAGAATACAAGAGACC.